A single TCR beta chain is shown here with its context. Its antigen is still unknown. Base qualities are not provided; no much larger clone lies one nucleotide away. The CDR3 contains 11 residues, cysteine and phenylalanine counted. Only CDR3 DNA is held: 33 bases, read in frame from base 1. The germline V gene supplies CDR1 SGHTS and CDR2 YDEGEE. The V end loses 2 bases and the J end loses 7 bases, and a stretch of 6 bases separates them. The data were obtained in a study of shared T cell receptors in the human thymus (dated by TCRdb to 2020 to 2022). Regarding the study in general: The study examined how self-reactive, shared T-cell receptor alpha chains are generated in the human thymus.

Library preparation employed the immunoSEQ multiplex PCR assay. Imported from immuneACCESS, the table was reduced by TCRdb to in-frame sequences with V and J called. These copies leave out some clones; in studies compared against another copy, an unresolved V gene accounts for under half, and the cause of the remainder is not known. The sample has roughly 710,000 clones on record, 80% to 90% of them singletons. The ten most abundant clones make up about 0.011% of the sample. This sample was shared with a second study, whose subject was human thymus T cells. As the second study states: The donors were immunologically healthy infants in Finland who had open corrective cardiac surgery for congenital heart defects. Thymus tissue was obtained as surgical resects removed during corrective cardiac surgery. Biased V and J gene segment usage appeared to be present in both thymic and peripheral blood repertoires. The related research reported highly overlapping thymic TCR repertoires among unrelated individuals. The study characterized TCR alpha and beta repertoires from under 10 infant thymus samples and four related peripheral blood samples. Donor ages ranged from about 7 to 244 days, and the cohort comprised five to seven male and a couple of female infants. Thymocytes were mechanically released from the tissue and were stored as pellets of 10-30 million cells at -70 degrees C. A QIAsymphony instrument was used to extract genomic DNA from frozen cell pellets. TCRB and TCRAD loci were amplified from a standardized quantity of quality-controlled genomic DNA using the immunoSEQ multiplex PCR assay. The amplicons covered the V(D)J region and were long enough to include the CDR3 and to identify the V and J genes. Through the commercial immunoSEQ service, the amplicons were sequenced on an Illumina platform. Primer bias and sequencing errors were corrected as previously described, and TCRAD and TCRB were defined on the basis of the IMGT database. Analysis of the repertoires was done with immunoSEQ Analyzer 3.0 and VDJTools and included basic statistics, V/J segment usage, diversity estimates, rarefaction and pairwise overlap. Diversity was estimated using the Chao1, ChaoE, Efron-Thisted, Shannon and inverse Simpson indices, and was also estimated on datasets down-sampled to the size of the smallest sample. For repertoire overlap, CDR3 nucleotide sequence, V gene and J gene had to match strictly, and clustering was done by Jaccard-based multidimensional scaling. On average, roughly 810,000 unique TCRB clonotypes were obtained from thymus samples, compared with 70,000 to 90,000 from blood samples.

The chain is made from TRBV5-8 and TRBJ1-2, with the D gene too uncertain to name. Input material: thymocytes. The source is a girl in the first two years of life with a congenital heart defect. Donor details come from another sample of the same person, matched by shared clones. In nucleotide form, the sequence is TGTGCCAGCAGCTTATGGAGTGGCTACACCTTC. It specifies CASSLWSGYTF.